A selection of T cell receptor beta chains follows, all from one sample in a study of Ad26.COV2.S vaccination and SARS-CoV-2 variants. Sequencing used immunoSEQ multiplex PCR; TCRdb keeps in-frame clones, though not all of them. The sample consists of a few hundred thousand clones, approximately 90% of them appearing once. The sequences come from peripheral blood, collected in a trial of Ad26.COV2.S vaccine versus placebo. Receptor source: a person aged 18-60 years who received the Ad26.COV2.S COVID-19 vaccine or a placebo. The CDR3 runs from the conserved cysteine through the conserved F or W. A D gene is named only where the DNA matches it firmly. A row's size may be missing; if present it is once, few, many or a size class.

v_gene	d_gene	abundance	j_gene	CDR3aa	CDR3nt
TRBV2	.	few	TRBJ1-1	CASSVTRNTEAFF	TGTGCCAGCAGCGTTACACGGAACACTGAAGCTTTCTTT
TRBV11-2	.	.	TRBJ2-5	CASSLVGRRQETQYF	TGTGCCAGCAGCTTAGTGGGGCGGCGACAAGAGACCCAGTACTTC
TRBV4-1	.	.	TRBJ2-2	CASSQGRQEGTGELFF	TGCGCCAGCAGCCAAGGGCGACAGGAGGGGACCGGGGAGCTGTTTTTT
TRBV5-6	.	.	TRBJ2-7	CASSLEHGLRRDYEQYF	TGTGCCAGCAGCTTGGAGCATGGATTGAGGCGCGACTACGAGCAGTACTTC
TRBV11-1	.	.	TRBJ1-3	CASGRISGNTIYF	TGTGCCAGCGGGAGAATCTCTGGAAACACCATATATTTT
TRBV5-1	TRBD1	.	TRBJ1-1	CASSLAGRGRNTEAFF	TGCGCCAGCAGCTTGGCCGGGAGGGGGCGGAACACTGAAGCTTTCTTT
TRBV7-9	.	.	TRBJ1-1	CASSRDGREAFF	TGTGCCAGCAGCCGGGACGGCCGAGAAGCTTTCTTT
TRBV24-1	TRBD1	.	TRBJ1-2	CATSTGQGSYGYTF	TGTGCCACCAGTACGGGACAGGGAAGCTATGGCTACACCTTC
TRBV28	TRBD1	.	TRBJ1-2	CASSPRQGDGYTF	TGTGCCAGCAGTCCGAGACAGGGAGATGGCTACACCTTC
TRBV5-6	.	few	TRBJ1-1	CASSFQGTEAFF	TGTGCCAGCAGCTTCCAAGGGACTGAAGCTTTCTTT
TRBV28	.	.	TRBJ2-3	CASSNQGTDTQYF	TGTGCCAGCAGCAACCAAGGCACAGATACGCAGTATTTT
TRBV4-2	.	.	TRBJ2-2	CASSVRGPNTGELFF	TGTGCCAGCAGTGTCAGGGGACCGAACACCGGGGAGCTGTTTTTT
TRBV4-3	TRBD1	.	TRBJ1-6	CASSQGGGDSNFSPLHF	TGCGCCAGCAGCCAAGGGGGTGGGGACAGCAACTTCTCACCCCTCCACTTT
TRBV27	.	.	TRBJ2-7	CASSLSPSSEQYF	TGTGCCAGCAGTTTATCGCCTAGCAGCGAGCAGTACTTC
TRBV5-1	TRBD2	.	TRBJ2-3	CASSLSGRSTDTQYF	TGCGCCAGCAGCCTTAGCGGGAGATCCACAGATACGCAGTATTTT